By sample share, the clone carrying this T cell receptor beta chain is medium-sized. The ends lost 6 bases at V and 10 bases at J; junction bases unmatched: 6. This CDR3 region has 14 residues. The data originate from a study of human T cells and chemical hapten exposure. Described time point: patch test 3, about 24 weeks after DPC sensitization. The treatment denotes: therapeutic diphenylcyclopropenone sensitization with weekly scalp DPC. MiXCR, applied by TCRdb to the RACE reads, yields one record per CDR3 protein. The sample holds over 55,000 distinct CDR3 sequences, approximately 12% seen once. V usage is TRBV12-3 or TRBV12-4 and J usage is TRBJ1-6; 10 nucleotides agree with TRBD1. The sample in question was whole blood, obtained in connection with sensitization to the hapten diphenylcyclopropenone (DPC). This receptor was identified in a woman between 45 and 65 years old with alopecia areata. Some clones in this sample may be carry-over from other donors' samples. The CDR3 sequence is CASRTGTGVSPLHF. The CDR3 DNA reads as TGTGCCAGCAGGACCGGGACAGGGGTCTCACCCCTCCACTTT.